Listed here is a single TCR beta chain. The antigen is not known. This specimen comes from a study of cytomegalovirus exposure and HLA in healthy donors. Study observations and caveats: Accurate prediction of most subjects' HLA-A and HLA-B alleles from TCR beta sequences was reported.

Between the trimmed V and J ends, which lost 7 bases and 3 bases, there was a span of 18 bases. The CDR3 contains 14 residues. Germline-derived CDR1 and CDR2 are SQVTM and ANQGSEA. PCR involved 60 Vbeta and 13 Jbeta primers. Repertoires were generated with immunoSEQ multiplex PCR, while TCRdb's copy carries only in-frame clones and drops some. Altogether under 300,000 clones are present, approximately 90% being singletons, with the ten largest covering 4%. The V call is TRBV29-1, the J call TRBJ1-2; D unclear. The sample comprised PBMCs. This sequence originates from a man aged 35-49 years in good health and CMV-seropositive. The CDR3 bases are TGCAGCGCCCTTGGGGAGGACGGAGACTATGGCTACACCTTC. It yields the protein CSALGEDGDYGYTF.